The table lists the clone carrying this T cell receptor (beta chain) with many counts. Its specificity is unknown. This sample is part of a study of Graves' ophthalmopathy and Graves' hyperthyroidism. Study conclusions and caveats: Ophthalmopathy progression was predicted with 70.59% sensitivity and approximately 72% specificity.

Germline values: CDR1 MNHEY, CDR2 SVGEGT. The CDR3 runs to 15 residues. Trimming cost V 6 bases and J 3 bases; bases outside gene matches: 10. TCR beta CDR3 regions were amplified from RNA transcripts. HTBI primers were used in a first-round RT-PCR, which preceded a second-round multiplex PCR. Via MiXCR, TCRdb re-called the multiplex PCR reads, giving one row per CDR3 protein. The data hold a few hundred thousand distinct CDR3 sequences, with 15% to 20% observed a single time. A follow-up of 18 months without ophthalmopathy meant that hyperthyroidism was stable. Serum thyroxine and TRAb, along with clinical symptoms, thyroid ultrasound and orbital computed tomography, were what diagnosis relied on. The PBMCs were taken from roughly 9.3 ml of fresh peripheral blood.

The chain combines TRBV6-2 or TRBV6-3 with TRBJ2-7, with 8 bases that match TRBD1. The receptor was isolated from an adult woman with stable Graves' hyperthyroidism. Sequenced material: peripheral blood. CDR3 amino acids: CASSYMTGAHYEQYF. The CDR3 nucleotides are TGTGCCAGCAGCTACATGACAGGGGCGCACTACGAGCAGTACTTC.